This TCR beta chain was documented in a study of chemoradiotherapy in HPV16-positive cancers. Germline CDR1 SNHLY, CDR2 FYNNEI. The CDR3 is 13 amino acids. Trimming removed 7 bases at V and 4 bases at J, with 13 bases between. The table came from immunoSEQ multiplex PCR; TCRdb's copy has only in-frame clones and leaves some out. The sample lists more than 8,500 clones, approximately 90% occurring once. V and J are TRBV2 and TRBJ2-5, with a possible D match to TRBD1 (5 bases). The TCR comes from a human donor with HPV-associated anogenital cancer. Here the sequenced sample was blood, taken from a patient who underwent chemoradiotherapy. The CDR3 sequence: CASNAGRGETQYF. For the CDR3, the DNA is TGTGCCAGCAACGCAGGGCGAGGAGAGACCCAGTACTTC.